The 13 T cell receptor beta chains presented below share a single source sample, sequenced in a study of cytomegalovirus exposure and HLA in healthy donors. With 60 Vbeta and 13 Jbeta primers, the PCR was carried out. Using immunoSEQ multiplex PCR, the repertoire was profiled, and TCRdb retains in-frame clones only, with some absent. The data include about 200,000 clones; the top ten clones carry approximately 6.5%. Sample: PBMCs. The receptors were sampled from a man aged 25 to 40 in good health and CMV-seronegative.

The gene calls are TRBV6-5 and TRBJ1-4, with D hard to call. Per the germline V gene, CDR1 is MNHEY and CDR2 is SVGAGI. V dropped 0 bases and J dropped 4 bases, with 12 bases sitting between them. This CDR3 has 16 residues. Written as DNA, the CDR3 is TGTGCCAGCAGTTACTCGGCAGGCGTCCTTAATGAAAAACTGTTTTTT. Its protein is CASSYSAGVLNEKLFF.

This sequence joins TRBV7-2 and TRBJ2-4; possible D gene TRBD2, 6 bases. V lost 5 bases and J 15 bases, leaving 26 bases between the germline ends. The length of the CDR3 is 15 residues. Germline V gene data show CDR1 as SGHTA and CDR2 as FQGNSA. The CDR3 DNA follows: TGTGCCAGCAGCCCTAGTGGTAACAGTCTAGCGTTGCTGTACTTC. This sequence encodes CASSPSGNSLALLYF.

This rearrangement joins TRBV19 to TRBJ2-2; maybe TRBD2 (5 bases). This CDR3 spans 13 amino acids. Germline V gene lookup returns CDR1 LNHDA and CDR2 SQIVND (reference sequence). The V end was cut by 7 bases, the J end by 6 bases, with 12 bases between. CDR3 amino acids: CASIGTAAGELFF. The CDR3 DNA reads TGTGCCAGTATAGGAACAGCGGCCGGGGAGCTGTTTTTT.

The rearrangement links TRBV4-1 to TRBJ2-5; 12 nucleotides agree with TRBD2. The junction had 8 bases not matched to a gene; V was cut back by 1 base and J by 5 bases. CDR1 MGHRA and CDR2 YSYEKL come from the germline V gene. The CDR3 consists of 17 residues. The CDR3 region has the DNA TGCGCCAGCAGCCAAGGATGGTCTAGCGGGGGGGGTGAGACCCAGTACTTC. It is translated as CASSQGWSSGGGETQYF.

The J gene is TRBJ1-1, the V gene TRBV18, with 10 bases that match TRBD1. Germline CDR1 reads KGHSH; CDR2 reads LQKENI. This CDR3 spans 18 amino acids. J gave up 1 base and V 6 bases, and 14 bases lay outside the gene matches. DNA of the CDR3: TGTGCCAGCTCGGCATTTCCGGGACAGGGGATGGGGAACACTGAAGCTTTCTTT. Translated, it gives CASSAFPGQGMGNTEAFF.

The chain recombines TRBV10-3 with TRBJ2-2; 8 nucleotides match TRBD1. Germline trimming cut 6 bases from V and 0 bases from J; bases unmatched to any gene: 3. The CDR3 totals 15 residues. The V gene's germline CDR1 is ENHRY and CDR2 SYGVKD. CDR3 coding DNA: TGTGCCATCAGGGACAGGGTTCCGAACACCGGGGAGCTGTTTTTT. Protein: CAIRDRVPNTGELFF.

CDR3 sequence (DNA): TGTGCCAGCACGCCTGGAGCAGTCGGAAACACAGATACGCAGTATTTT. Translating it yields CASTPGAVGNTDTQYF. This rearrangement joins TRBV28 to TRBJ2-3; D is undetermined. Germline loops: CDR1 MDHEN, CDR2 SYDVKM. The CDR3 has 16 residues. The V end lost 7 bases, the J end lost 2 bases, and 19 bases lay between the germline ends.

The chain employs TRBV6-4 and TRBJ2-3; weak D call: TRBD2 (6 bases). Trimming cost V 5 bases and J 2 bases, with 14 bases left between them. This CDR3 comprises 15 residues. CDR1 and CDR2 from the germline V gene are MRHNA and SNTAGT. The CDR3 sequence is CASSHEAGTTDTQYF. CDR3 in DNA: TGTGCCAGCAGTCATGAAGCGGGCACCACAGATACGCAGTATTTT.

The chain is built from TRBV11-3 and TRBJ2-7, with 14 bases lining up with TRBD2. V was clipped by 6 bases and J by 5 bases; unmatched bases: 6. Germline CDR1 is SGHNT and CDR2 is YENEEA. The CDR3 sequence is 15 residues long. The CDR3 nucleotides are TGTGCCAGCAGTGGGACTAGCGGGAGTAGGCACGAGCAGTACTTC. Residues: CASSGTSGSRHEQYF.

CDR3 sequence: CAWSRTGNTEAFF. CDR3 bases: TGTGCCTGGAGTAGGACAGGGAACACTGAAGCTTTCTTT. The chain employs TRBV30 and TRBJ1-1; 7 bases agree with TRBD1. The germline CDR1 and CDR2 sequences are GTSNPN and SVGIG (reference sequence). After removal of 2 bases from V and 1 base from J, the junction contained 1 base not matched to a gene. The CDR3 is made up of 13 amino acids.

J is TRBJ1-3 and V is TRBV28, with D unclear. V gave up 4 bases and J gave up 3 bases, with 13 bases separating them. The CDR3 is made up of 15 amino acids. Germline V gene data show CDR1 as MDHEN and CDR2 as SYDVKM. The CDR3 sequence: CASSSGSGDGNTIYF. CDR3 sequence (DNA): TGTGCCAGCAGTTCCGGATCCGGGGATGGAAACACCATATATTTT.

The V and J genes are TRBV7-9 and TRBJ2-5; the match to TRBD1 covers 9 bases. This CDR3 region has 18 residues. Trimming took 5 bases from V and 5 from J; bases not matched to a gene: 18. Per germline, CDR1 SEHNR and CDR2 FQNEAQ (reference sequence). The CDR3 is CASSGTGGTQVRRETQYF. The CDR3 bases are TGTGCCAGCAGCGGAACAGGGGGCACCCAGGTACGGCGGGAGACCCAGTACTTC.

As DNA, the CDR3 is TGCGCCAGCCGGGAAAGGGGGGGACTCACAGATACGCAGTATTTT. Translating it yields CASRERGGLTDTQYF. The J gene is TRBJ2-3, the V gene TRBV5-1; a possible D gene is TRBD2 (7 bases). CDR1 and CDR2 (germline): SGHRS, YFSETQ. The CDR3 totals 15 residues. Trimming stripped 7 bases from V and 2 bases from J, with 17 bases between.